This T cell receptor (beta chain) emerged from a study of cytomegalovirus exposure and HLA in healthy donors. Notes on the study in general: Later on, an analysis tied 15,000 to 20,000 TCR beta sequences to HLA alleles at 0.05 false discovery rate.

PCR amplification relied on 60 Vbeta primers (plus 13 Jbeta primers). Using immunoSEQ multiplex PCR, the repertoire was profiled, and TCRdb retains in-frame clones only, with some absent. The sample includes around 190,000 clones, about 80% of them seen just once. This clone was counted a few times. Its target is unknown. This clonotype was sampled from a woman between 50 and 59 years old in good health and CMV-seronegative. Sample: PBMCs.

The CDR3 here is CASSLVKGVKEQYF. CDR3 nucleotides: TGTGCCAGCAGCTTAGTAAAAGGAGTTAAAGAGCAGTACTTC. The V gene is TRBV7-2, the J gene TRBJ2-5; no clear D. Germline V gives CDR1 SGHTA, CDR2 FQGNSA. V was shortened by 1 base and J by 11 bases, with 17 bases between the two germline ends. The CDR3 has 14 amino acids.